The entry below describes one T cell receptor (beta chain). Sequencing used immunoSEQ multiplex PCR; TCRdb keeps in-frame clones, though not all of them. Counted here are more than 300,000 clones, roughly nine tenths occurring once; the ten biggest clones make up 5.5% to 7%. The data were taken from a study of blood T cell repertoires in COVID-19. The length of the CDR3 is 14 residues. The germline gives CDR1 MRHNA, CDR2 SNTAGT. The ends were cut back, 6 bases at V and 0 bases at J, with 9 bases in the middle. Input material: PBMCs or T cells enriched from blood (not recorded which). This chain connects TRBV6-4 to TRBJ2-1; D is perhaps TRBD1 (5 bases). This receptor was taken from a woman aged 30 to 39 who had recovered from COVID-19. CDR3 residues: CASRPTDSYNEQFF. The CDR3 DNA reads TGTGCCAGCAGACCGACAGACTCCTACAATGAGCAGTTCTTC.